The rows below give T cell receptor beta chains drawn from one sample of a study of immune cell composition in non-small cell lung cancer. Method: immunoSEQ multiplex PCR; TCRdb's copy keeps in-frame clones and lacks some. The table includes about 11,000 clones, roughly 60% detected once. The specimen sequenced was lung tumor tissue. These receptors were collected from a human donor with non-small cell lung cancer. Each CDR3 is given with its conserved first and last residue. Each record gives: clone size, D gene, V gene, J gene, CDR3 protein, CDR3 DNA. D genes are given only for firm matches. Some rows have no size entry. The others give once, few or many, or a class for an expanded clone.

few	TRBD1	TRBV7-8	TRBJ2-7	CASSFRTGLNEQYF	TGTGCCAGCAGCTTCCGGACAGGGTTGAACGAGCAGTACTTC
medium-sized	NA	TRBV28	TRBJ2-7	CASRIRGEGEQYF	TGTGCCAGCAGGATCAGGGGAGAAGGCGAGCAGTACTTC
NA	TRBD2	TRBV5-8	TRBJ2-1	CASSAYTSGRPQFF	TGTGCCAGCAGCGCCTATACTAGCGGGAGGCCGCAGTTCTTC
NA	TRBD2	TRBV9	TRBJ2-1	CASSVGPGLGHEQFF	TGTGCCAGCAGCGTCGGACCGGGACTAGGGCATGAGCAGTTCTTC
NA	TRBD2	TRBV10-3	TRBJ2-7	CAISGASGIYEQYF	TGTGCCATCAGTGGTGCTAGCGGGATCTACGAGCAGTACTTC
NA	TRBD1	TRBV10-2	TRBJ2-3	CASSDRGRVGTQYF	TGCGCCAGCAGCGACAGGGGGCGCGTGGGAACGCAGTATTTT
few	TRBD1	TRBV7-9	TRBJ1-2	CASSGTVLYGYTF	TGTGCCAGCAGTGGGACAGTGCTCTATGGCTACACCTTC
NA	TRBD1	TRBV9	TRBJ1-1	CASSGGTANTEAFF	TGTGCCAGCAGCGGCGGGACAGCTAACACTGAAGCTTTCTTT
once	NA	TRBV30	TRBJ2-5	CAWSVRFFQYF	TGTGCCTGGAGTGTACGGTTTTTCCAGTACTTC
few	NA	TRBV5-8	TRBJ1-2	CASSLTGFFGYTF	TGTGCCAGCAGCCTGACAGGTTTCTTTGGCTACACCTTC
once	NA	TRBV5-4	TRBJ2-1	CASSLAVGGTYNEQFF	TGTGCCAGCAGCTTGGCGGTAGGGGGTACTTACAATGAGCAGTTCTTC
NA	TRBD2	TRBV9	TRBJ2-1	CASSGGTSGYNEQFF	TGTGCCAGCAGCGGAGGGACTAGCGGTTACAATGAGCAGTTCTTC
NA	NA	TRBV5-4	TRBJ2-7	CASSLSYYEQYF	TGTGCCAGCAGCCTCTCCTACTACGAGCAGTACTTC
NA	TRBD1	TRBV30	TRBJ2-1	CAWRRGGTDSDEQFF	TGTGCCTGGAGGAGGGGTGGGACAGACAGCGATGAGCAGTTCTTC
NA	NA	TRBV5-1	TRBJ2-3	CASSFTDRRTDTQYF	TGCGCCAGCAGCTTTACGGACAGACGCACAGATACGCAGTATTTT
NA	TRBD2	TRBV5-6	TRBJ2-1	CASSQGFSGRGTDEQFF	TGTGCCAGCAGCCAGGGGTTTAGCGGGAGAGGCACCGATGAGCAGTTCTTC
once	NA	TRBV7-2	TRBJ2-7	CASSLGVSERGGYEQYF	TGTGCCAGCAGCTTGGGAGTGAGTGAGAGGGGGGGCTACGAGCAGTACTTC
NA	NA	TRBV14	TRBJ2-1	CASSQEAGVPYNEQFF	TGTGCCAGCAGCCAAGAGGCAGGGGTCCCCTACAATGAGCAGTTCTTC
NA	NA	TRBV7-9	TRBJ1-1	CASSLAEGGGMNTEAFF	TGTGCCAGCAGCTTAGCGGAGGGTGGAGGGATGAACACTGAAGCTTTCTTT
medium-sized	NA	TRBV29-1	TRBJ2-2	CSVEGLNTGELFF	TGCAGCGTTGAAGGGCTGAACACCGGGGAGCTGTTTTTT
few	NA	TRBV4-2	TRBJ2-7	CASSQAHGAGTSYEQYF	TGTGCCAGCAGCCAAGCCCACGGGGCGGGAACCTCCTACGAGCAGTACTTC
NA	NA	TRBV4-1	TRBJ1-2	CASSQGGRGLGYYTF	TGCGCCAGCAGCCAAGGGGGTAGAGGGCTGGGTTACTACACCTTC
NA	TRBD1	TRBV6-5	TRBJ1-1	CASRRGTANTEAFF	TGTGCCAGCAGGAGAGGGACAGCGAACACTGAAGCTTTCTTT
NA	TRBD2	TRBV4-1	TRBJ2-3	CASSQRTSGTDTQYF	TGCGCCAGCAGCCAACGGACTAGCGGAACAGATACGCAGTATTTT
NA	TRBD1	TRBV28	TRBJ1-2	CASSLTQSGGASYTF	TGTGCCAGCAGTTTAACACAATCAGGGGGCGCCAGCTACACCTTC
NA	NA	TRBV13	TRBJ2-2	CASSERYTGELFF	TGTGCCAGCAGCGAGAGGTATACCGGGGAGCTGTTTTTT
medium-sized	TRBD2	TRBV10-1	TRBJ2-5	CARGRIVETQYF	TGCGCCCGCGGGAGGATTGTAGAGACCCAGTACTTC
NA	NA	TRBV19	TRBJ2-5	CASSKGGLETQYF	TGTGCCAGTAGTAAAGGAGGACTGGAGACCCAGTACTTC
NA	TRBD1	TRBV11-2	TRBJ2-1	CASTPGQGFYNEQFF	TGTGCCAGCACCCCCGGACAGGGGTTCTACAATGAGCAGTTCTTC
NA	NA	TRBV6-5	TRBJ1-1	CASKRQLNTEAFF	TGTGCCAGCAAAAGACAGCTGAACACTGAAGCTTTCTTT
NA	TRBD2	TRBV7-2	TRBJ2-5	CASSLGTSRETQYF	TGTGCCAGCAGCTTAGGGACTAGTCGTGAGACCCAGTACTTC
few	NA	TRBV10-3	TRBJ2-7	CAISEFGGAGSIHEQYF	TGTGCCATCAGTGAGTTCGGCGGGGCGGGGTCCATTCACGAGCAGTACTTC
NA	TRBD1	TRBV5-4	TRBJ2-1	CASSPTGLGYNEQFF	TGTGCCAGCAGCCCGACAGGGTTGGGCTACAATGAGCAGTTCTTC
NA	NA	TRBV7-2	TRBJ1-1	CASSLGQGRLNTEAFF	TGTGCCAGCAGCTTGGGCCAGGGAAGACTGAACACTGAAGCTTTCTTT
NA	TRBD2	TRBV28	TRBJ2-3	CASSFSGSPDTQYF	TGTGCCAGCAGTTTTAGCGGGAGCCCAGATACGCAGTATTTT
NA	NA	TRBV28	TRBJ1-5	CASSLNRGPLYQPQHF	TGTGCCAGCAGTTTAAACCGAGGCCCCCTTTATCAGCCCCAGCATTTT
NA	NA	TRBV4-2	TRBJ2-1	CASSPPFLNEQFF	TGTGCCAGCAGCCCCCCTTTCCTCAATGAGCAGTTCTTC
NA	NA	TRBV5-1	TRBJ2-7	CASSPDPGTLYEQYF	TGCGCCAGCAGCCCGGATCCAGGGACATTGTACGAGCAGTACTTC
NA	TRBD1	TRBV7-7	TRBJ2-7	CASSEGTGLDEQYF	TGTGCCAGCAGCGAGGGGACAGGGCTCGACGAGCAGTACTTC
NA	TRBD2	TRBV29-1	TRBJ2-3	CSVGLTGGSGDTQYF	TGCAGCGTGGGTCTGACGGGAGGGTCGGGAGATACGCAGTATTTT
few	TRBD2	TRBV7-3	TRBJ2-2	CASSRTKLAGGVGTPTGELFF	TGTGCCAGCAGCCGAACGAAGCTAGCGGGAGGGGTCGGAACACCCACCGGGGAGCTGTTTTTT
once	NA	TRBV7-6	TRBJ2-7	CASSSPQLGGPGEQYF	TGTGCCAGCAGCTCCCCCCAGCTTGGAGGGCCGGGGGAGCAGTACTTC
NA	TRBD2	TRBV7-6	TRBJ2-3	CASSSASGRTDTQYF	TGTGCCAGCAGCTCTGCTAGCGGGAGGACAGATACGCAGTATTTT
NA	NA	TRBV19	TRBJ1-5	CASRLTQWLEDSNQPQHF	TGTGCCAGTAGACTAACACAGTGGCTGGAGGATAGCAATCAGCCCCAGCATTTT
NA	NA	TRBV6-5	TRBJ1-1	CASSSGRGTTEAFF	TGTGCCAGCAGCTCCGGGCGGGGGACCACTGAAGCTTTCTTT
NA	NA	TRBV7-9	TRBJ2-3	CASSSGQTYSTDTQYF	TGTGCCAGCAGCTCCGGACAGACCTATAGCACAGATACGCAGTATTTT
few	TRBD2	TRBV5-1	TRBJ2-3	CASSQNRLAGVTDTQYF	TGCGCCAGCAGCCAAAATCGTCTAGCGGGAGTTACAGATACGCAGTATTTT
NA	TRBD1	TRBV6-1	TRBJ2-2	CASSEVRTGEVTGELFF	TGTGCCAGCAGTGAAGTAAGGACAGGGGAGGTCACCGGGGAGCTGTTTTTT
few	NA	TRBV30	TRBJ2-1	CAWKWGHEQFF	TGTGCCTGGAAGTGGGGCCATGAGCAGTTCTTC
NA	NA	TRBV29-1	TRBJ1-5	CSVQGGGNQPQHF	TGCAGCGTCCAAGGGGGTGGCAATCAGCCCCAGCATTTT
NA	NA	TRBV19	TRBJ1-1	CASSLPAQGNTEAFF	TGTGCCAGTAGCCTCCCGGCCCAGGGTAACACTGAAGCTTTCTTT
NA	TRBD1	TRBV19	TRBJ2-2	CASSTGTGGTGELFF	TGTGCCAGTAGTACTGGGACAGGGGGGACCGGGGAGCTGTTTTTT
few	NA	TRBV7-2	TRBJ2-7	CASSLGAFYEQYF	TGTGCCAGCAGCTTAGGCGCGTTCTACGAGCAGTACTTC
NA	NA	TRBV7-3	TRBJ2-3	CASSLISGTDTQYF	TGTGCCAGCAGCTTAATTAGCGGCACAGATACGCAGTATTTT
NA	TRBD2	TRBV4-2	TRBJ2-7	CASSQELLAGGTYEQYF	TGTGCCAGCAGCCAAGAGTTACTAGCGGGAGGGACCTACGAGCAGTACTTC
NA	NA	TRBV28	TRBJ1-3	CASSLGFSGNTIYF	TGTGCCAGCAGTTTAGGCTTCTCTGGAAACACCATATATTTT
NA	NA	TRBV6-1	TRBJ2-5	CASRRDIQETQYF	TGTGCCAGCAGACGAGACATCCAAGAGACCCAGTACTTC
NA	TRBD1	TRBV28	TRBJ2-7	CASSPFLSRDRNDYEQYF	TGTGCCAGCAGTCCGTTCCTAAGCCGGGACAGGAACGACTACGAGCAGTACTTC
medium-sized	NA	TRBV10-2	TRBJ1-5	CASSDRAGVNQPQHF	TGCGCCAGCAGTGACCGGGCAGGGGTTAATCAGCCCCAGCATTTT
NA	NA	TRBV5-1	TRBJ1-4	CASSSSMTGEKLFF	TGCGCCAGCAGCTCGAGTATGACGGGGGAAAAACTGTTTTTT